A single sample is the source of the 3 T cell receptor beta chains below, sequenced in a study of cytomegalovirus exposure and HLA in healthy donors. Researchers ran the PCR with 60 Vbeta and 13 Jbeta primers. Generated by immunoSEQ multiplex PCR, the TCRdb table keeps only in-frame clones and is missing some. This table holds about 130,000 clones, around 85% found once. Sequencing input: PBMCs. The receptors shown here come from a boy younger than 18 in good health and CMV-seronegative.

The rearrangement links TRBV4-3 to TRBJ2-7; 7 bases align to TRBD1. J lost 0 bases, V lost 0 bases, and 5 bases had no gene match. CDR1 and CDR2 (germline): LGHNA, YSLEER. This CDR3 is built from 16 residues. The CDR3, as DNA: TGCGCCAGCAGCCAAGAAGCCAGGGGGAGCTCCTACGAGCAGTACTTC. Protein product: CASSQEARGSSYEQYF.

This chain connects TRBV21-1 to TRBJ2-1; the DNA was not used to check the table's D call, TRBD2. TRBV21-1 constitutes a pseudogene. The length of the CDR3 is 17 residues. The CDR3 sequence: CASSKVGEREDYNEQFF. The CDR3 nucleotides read TGTGCCAGCAGCAAAGTCGGGGAGCGGGAGGATTACAATGAGCAGTTCTTC.

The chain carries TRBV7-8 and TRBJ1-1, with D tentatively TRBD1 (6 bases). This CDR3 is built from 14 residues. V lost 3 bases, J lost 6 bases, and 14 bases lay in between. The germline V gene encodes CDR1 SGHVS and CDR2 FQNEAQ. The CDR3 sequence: CASSLGGRYAEAFF. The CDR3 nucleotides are TGTGCCAGCAGCTTGGGGGGGCGCTATGCTGAAGCTTTCTTT. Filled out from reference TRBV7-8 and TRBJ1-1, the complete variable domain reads GAGVSQSPRYKVAKRGQDVALRCDPISGHVSLFWYQQALGQGPEFLTYFQNEAQLDKSGLPSDRFFAERPEGSVSTLKIQRTQQEDSAVYLCASSLGGRYAEAFFGQGTRLTVV.